This T cell receptor (beta chain) stems from a study of blood T cell repertoires in COVID-19. Turning to the study itself: There were acute and convalescent COVID-19 samples, and they came from the United States, Italy and Spain. In each case, the material was cDNA or gDNA derived from T cells, B-cell-depleted T cells, or PBMCs.

The CDR3 consists of 16 residues. Trimming took off 3 bases at V and 0 bases at J, with 11 bases between the two ends. Germline V lookup: CDR1 KGHSH, CDR2 LQKENI. Original analysis: For nucleated cells, counts were estimated from reference gene primer amplification. Clones were sequenced by immunoSEQ multiplex PCR, and TCRdb holds only the in-frame ones, with some missing. Clone size and V and J calls were adopted from that table, with D and trimming inferred from the DNA. The sample carries about 170,000 clones, around 74% recorded once. In its sample, this clone was seen once. This TCR was recovered from an elderly woman with acute or convalescent COVID-19. V usage is TRBV18 and J usage is TRBJ1-4; the D gene is possibly TRBD1 (6 bases). Sequenced: peripheral blood. The CDR3 loop reads CASSPDRIATNEKLFF. Written as DNA, the CDR3 is TGTGCCAGCTCACCGGACAGAATTGCAACTAATGAAAAACTGTTTTTT. The full variable domain, rest sourced from reference TRBV18 and TRBJ1-4, is NAGVMQNPRHLVRRRGQEARLRCSPMKGHSHVYWYRQLPEEGLKFMVYLQKENIIDESGMPKERFSAEFPKEGPSILRIQQVVRGDSAAYFCASSPDRIATNEKLFFGSGTQLSVL.